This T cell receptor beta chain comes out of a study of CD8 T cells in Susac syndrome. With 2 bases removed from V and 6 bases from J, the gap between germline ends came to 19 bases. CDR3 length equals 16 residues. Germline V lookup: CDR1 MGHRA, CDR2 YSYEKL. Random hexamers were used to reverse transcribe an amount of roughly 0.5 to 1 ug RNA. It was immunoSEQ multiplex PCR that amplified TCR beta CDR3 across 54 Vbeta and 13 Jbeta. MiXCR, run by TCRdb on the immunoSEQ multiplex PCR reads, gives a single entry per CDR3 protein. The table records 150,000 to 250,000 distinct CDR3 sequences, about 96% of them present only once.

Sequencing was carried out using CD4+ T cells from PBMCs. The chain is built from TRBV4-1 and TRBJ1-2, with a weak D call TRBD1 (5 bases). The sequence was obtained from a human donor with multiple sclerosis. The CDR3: CASSQTLGRLGDGYTF. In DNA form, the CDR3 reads TGCGCCAGCAGCCAAACGCTGGGACGTCTAGGGGATGGCTACACCTTC.